A single sample is the source of the 16 T cell receptor beta chains below, sequenced in a study of T cells in narcolepsy. Libraries were prepared by immunoSEQ multiplex PCR; TCRdb keeps only in-frame clonotypes and omits some of them. The table records 28,000 or so clones, 65% to 90% of them present only once. Sample: CD45RA- memory CD4+ T cells from PBMCs. The receptor source for this set is a human donor with narcolepsy.

This clone was seen once. This rearrangement joins TRBV28 to TRBJ1-2; TRBD1 matches at 7 bases. Trimming took 7 bases from V and 3 from J; bases not matched to a gene: 8. Germline-derived CDR1 and CDR2 are MDHEN and SYDVKM. The CDR3 is 14 amino acids. CDR3 coding DNA: TGTGCCAGCACCATAGACGGGACAGACTATGGCTACACCTTC. It codes for CASTIDGTDYGYTF.

The chain combines TRBV5-4 with TRBJ2-7, with TRBD2 matching over 8 bases. Germline values: CDR1 SGHNT, CDR2 YYREEE (reference sequence). V lost 4 bases to trimming and J lost 5 bases; unmatched junction nucleotides: 8. The length of the CDR3 is 14 residues. The CDR3 region has the DNA TGTGCCAGCAGCCCACGGGAGGGCCTCAACGAGCAGTACTTC. Translating gives CASSPREGLNEQYF.

This clone turned up a few times. The chain is built from TRBV19 and TRBJ1-3; 8 bases map to TRBD1. Germline CDR1 and CDR2: LNHDA and SQIVND (reference sequence). The CDR3 is 14 amino acids. V lost 6 bases to trimming and J lost 4 bases; unmatched junction nucleotides: 5. The CDR3 is CASRSGTGGNTIYF. The DNA for the CDR3 is TGTGCCAGTAGATCCGGGACAGGAGGAAACACCATATATTTT.

The chain carries TRBV5-6 and TRBJ2-1; TRBD1 is a possible D gene (5 bases). Between the trimmed V and J ends, which lost 9 bases and 2 bases, there was a span of 24 bases. The CDR3 runs 17 residues. CDR1 is SGHDT, CDR2 YYEEEE, per germline. The CDR3 here is CATFMRTGVGAYNEQFF. The CDR3 coding sequence is TGTGCCACCTTTATGCGTACCGGAGTAGGGGCCTACAATGAGCAGTTCTTC.

This chain joins TRBV2 and TRBJ1-2; TRBD1 agrees at 7 bases. Germline V lookup: CDR1 SNHLY, CDR2 FYNNEI. V lost 6 bases, J lost 7 bases, and 11 bases stayed unmatched. The CDR3 consists of 14 residues. The CDR3 protein is CASRPGTDKAGYTF. CDR3 coding DNA: TGTGCCAGCAGGCCCGGGACAGACAAGGCTGGCTACACCTTC. The full variable domain, with the rest looked up from reference TRBV2 and TRBJ1-2, is EPEVTQTPSHQVTQMGQEVILRCVPISNHLYFYWYRQILGQKVEFLVSFYNNEISEKSEIFDDQFSVERPDGSNFTLKIRSTKLEDSAMYFCASRPGTDKAGYTFGSGTRLTVV.

The chain links TRBV28 to TRBJ1-1; no reliable D call. V lost 8 bases and J lost 6, with 19 bases in between. This CDR3 has 14 amino acids. The V gene's germline CDR1 is MDHEN and CDR2 SYDVKM. As DNA, the CDR3 is TGTGCCAGCTTTTATGATAGGGTAGTGGCTGAAGCTTTCTTT. It codes for CASFYDRVVAEAFF.

V usage is TRBV28 and J usage is TRBJ1-2, with a tentative D call TRBD1 (6 bases). Germline loops: CDR1 MDHEN, CDR2 SYDVKM. The V gene lost 6 bases and the J gene lost 0 bases, with 17 bases spanning the gap. The CDR3 has 16 residues. CDR3 amino acids: CASRPPGHLTNYGYTF. In DNA form, the CDR3 reads TGTGCCAGCAGACCTCCGGGACACTTGACTAACTATGGCTACACCTTC.

Remarks on this clone: Sequence at one end of the junction differs from germline and may be a read error. This sample also contains other DNA sequences that code for the same CDR3. The DNA of the CDR3 is TGTGCCAGCAGTGAAGTTAATGCTAACTACGGCTACACCTTC. Its translation is CASSEVNANYGYTF. The chain recombines TRBV2 with TRBJ1-2; D uncertain. This CDR3 is built from 14 residues. CDR1 and CDR2 from the germline V gene are SNHLY and FYNNEI.

V gene TRBV6-1 combines with J gene TRBJ1-5; a weak D match, TRBD1 (6 bases). CDR3 length equals 15 residues. From germline, CDR1 is MNHNS and CDR2 SASEGT. V lost 5 bases and J lost 5, with 16 bases in between. CDR3 amino acids: CASSPGLGGDQPQHF. CDR3 nucleotides: TGTGCCAGCAGTCCAGGTCTTGGGGGCGATCAGCCCCAGCATTTT.

The J gene is TRBJ2-2, the V gene TRBV6-1, with TRBD1 matching over 8 bases. Trimming cost V 6 bases and J 7 bases; bases outside gene matches: 7. The germline V gene encodes CDR1 MNHNS and CDR2 SASEGT. The length of the CDR3 is 14 residues. The CDR3 protein is CASSSTGAVGELFF. The CDR3 coding sequence is TGTGCCAGCAGCTCGACAGGGGCGGTCGGGGAGCTGTTTTTT.

J is TRBJ1-1 and V is TRBV19, with TRBD1 identical over 7 bases. The V and J ends lost 2 bases and 0 bases, in that order; junction bases with no gene match: 9. From germline, CDR1 is LNHDA and CDR2 SQIVND (reference sequence). The CDR3 contains 17 residues. This CDR3 reads CASSIFPGGQMNTEAFF. The CDR3 nucleotides are TGTGCCAGTAGTATATTTCCTGGGGGACAGATGAACACTGAAGCTTTCTTT.

The chain carries TRBV5-1 and TRBJ2-1, with D uncertain. Between the trimmed V and J ends, which lost 4 bases and 8 bases, there was a span of 13 bases. The CDR3 is made up of 13 amino acids. Germline CDR1 reads SGHRS; CDR2 reads YFSETQ. Here the CDR3 reads CASSPSDGYEQFF. Written as DNA, the CDR3 is TGCGCCAGCAGCCCCTCGGACGGGTATGAGCAGTTCTTC.

In this sample, this clone turned up a few times. The rearrangement links TRBV5-5 to TRBJ1-6, with TRBD1 identical over 7 bases. The CDR3 totals 14 residues. Germline trimming cut 4 bases from V and 6 bases from J; bases unmatched to any gene: 4. Germline loops: CDR1 SGHKS, CDR2 YYEKEE (reference sequence). This CDR3 is CASSTGDANSPLHF. CDR3 DNA: TGTGCCAGCAGCACAGGGGACGCTAATTCACCCCTCCACTTT.

The chain links TRBV28 to TRBJ1-5; unclear D gene. This CDR3 has 14 residues. Trimming removed 2 bases from V and 9 bases from J, with 14 bases in between. The germline gives CDR1 MDHEN, CDR2 SYDVKM. CDR3 coding DNA: TGTGCCAGCAGTTTACGTCAGAGGTTTACGCCCCAGCATTTT. Translated: CASSLRQRFTPQHF. The entire variable domain, with the rest obtained from reference TRBV28 and TRBJ1-5, is as follows: DVKVTQSSRYLVKRTGEKVFLECVQDMDHENMFWYRQDPGLGLRLIYFSYDVKMKEKGDIPEGYSVSREKKERFSLILESASTNQTSMYLCASSLRQRFTPQHFGDGTRLSIL.

The gene calls are TRBV5-1 and TRBJ2-3, with 10 bases aligning to TRBD2. The CDR3 has 17 residues. Germline-derived CDR1 and CDR2 are SGHRS and YFSETQ. The junction had 4 bases not matched to a gene; V was cut back by 0 bases and J by 0 bases. CDR3 in DNA: TGCGCCAGCAGCTTGGAGAGCGGGAGGGCTAGCACAGATACGCAGTATTTT. It specifies CASSLESGRASTDTQYF.

The chain couples TRBV7-3 to TRBJ2-1; no reliable D call. Trimming removed 11 bases from V and 2 bases from J, with 19 bases in between. The CDR3 totals 15 residues. From germline, CDR1 is SGHTA and CDR2 FQGTGA. The CDR3 DNA sequence: TGTGCCGCCCGAACCGAAACTCCCACCTACAATGAGCAGTTCTTC. Encoded protein: CAARTETPTYNEQFF.